The 13 T cell receptor beta chains given below trace back to one sample, sequenced in a study of T cell clonotyping in hematopoietic cell transplantation. Sequenced by immunoSEQ multiplex PCR; TCRdb stores in-frame clones only, minus some. The table lists roughly 1,000 clones, over 95% of them singletons. Specimen: PBMCs, collected 30 days after allogeneic stem cell transplant. These receptors were taken from a male patient in his late teens or twenties who had an allogeneic stem cell transplant from a related donor, so the T cells may come from the graft donor. Some clones in this sample may be carry-over from other donors' samples.

The count of this clone is one. The V and J genes are TRBV5-1 and TRBJ2-3; TRBD2 might be the D (5 bases). CDR1 SGHRS and CDR2 YFSETQ come from the germline V gene. The germline V and J ends were trimmed by 6 bases and 0 bases, with 17 bases remaining between them. This CDR3 is built from 16 residues. CDR3 protein: CASKFSLQRSTDTQYF. CDR3 nucleotide sequence: TGCGCCAGCAAATTTTCTCTTCAGCGGAGCACAGATACGCAGTATTTT.

The table lists this clone with a count of one. The chain joins TRBV4-3 to TRBJ2-3; TRBD1 agrees at 11 bases. The trim removed 1 base at V and 2 bases at J, leaving 5 bases unmatched. This CDR3 is 17 amino acids long. Germline CDR1 and CDR2: LGHNA and YSLEER. The chain's CDR3 is CASSQGRTGGPTDTQYF. The DNA of the CDR3 is TGCGCCAGCAGCCAAGGGAGGACAGGGGGCCCCACAGATACGCAGTATTTT.

V gene TRBV6-5 combines with J gene TRBJ1-6; D unclear. The CDR3 runs 14 residues. Per germline, CDR1 MNHEY and CDR2 SVGAGI. The V and J ends lost 7 bases and 9 bases respectively, with 16 bases between them. CDR3 sequence reads: CASKPPGDSSPLHF. The CDR3 bases are TGTGCCAGCAAGCCACCCGGGGATAGTTCACCCCTCCACTTT.

This chain links TRBV7-7 with TRBJ2-5; 7 bases match TRBD2. V lost 5 bases, J lost 5 bases, and 11 bases stayed unmatched. This CDR3 has 15 residues. Germline V gene data show CDR1 as SSHAT and CDR2 as FNYEAQ (reference sequence). CDR3 in amino acids: CASSPTPAGKETQYF. CDR3 nucleotides: TGTGCCAGCAGCCCAACCCCAGCGGGGAAGGAGACCCAGTACTTC.

The CDR3 is CASSKGQGATEAFF. CDR3 sequence (DNA): TGTGCCAGTAGTAAAGGACAGGGTGCCACTGAAGCTTTCTTT. J is TRBJ1-1 and V is TRBV19, with 8 bases that match TRBD1. CDR1 and CDR2 (germline): LNHDA, SQIVND (reference sequence). CDR3 length equals 14 residues. Trimming removed 4 bases from V and 4 bases from J; junction bases left unmatched: 5.

V and J are TRBV6-6 and TRBJ2-7; 7 bases are a match to TRBD1. V dropped 5 bases and J dropped 0; count of bases not matched to a gene: 7. In germline, CDR1 is MNHNY, CDR2 SVGAGI (reference sequence). CDR3 length: 15 residues. The CDR3 DNA is TGTGCCAGCAGTAAGGGACAGTGGAGCTCCTACGAGCAGTACGTC. Translation: CASSKGQWSSYEQYV.

V usage is TRBV30 and J usage is TRBJ1-1; D is perhaps TRBD1 (5 bases). Trimming removed 8 bases from V and 4 bases from J, with 14 bases in between. The CDR3 is 12 residues long. From germline, CDR1 is GTSNPN and CDR2 SVGIG (reference sequence). This CDR3 is CALLRDGTEAFF. As DNA, the CDR3 is TGTGCCCTCCTTAGGGACGGCACTGAAGCTTTCTTT.

The rearrangement uses TRBV6-5 and TRBJ2-7; D perhaps matches TRBD1 (5 bases). The V gene lost 6 bases and the J gene lost 2 bases, with 8 bases spanning the gap. Germline assignment: CDR1 MNHEY and CDR2 SVGAGI. The CDR3 runs to 12 residues. Written as DNA, the CDR3 is TGTGCCAGCAGGGACACAACCTACGAGCAGTACTTC. Translation: CASRDTTYEQYF.

This rearrangement joins TRBV27 to TRBJ2-1; D is possibly TRBD2 (6 bases). V shed 6 bases and J shed 8 bases, with 20 bases lying between them. CDR1 MNHEY and CDR2 SMNVEV come from the germline V gene (reference sequence). This CDR3 region has 15 residues. The CDR3 region is CASSPSGPWEDEQFF. The CDR3 DNA reads TGTGCCAGCAGCCCTTCAGGGCCCTGGGAGGATGAGCAGTTCTTC.

In DNA form, the CDR3 reads TGTGCCAGCAGTGCCCCCGATCTTAAGCCCTACGAGCAGTACGTC. Translation: CASSAPDLKPYEQYV. V and J are TRBV6-4 and TRBJ2-7; D gene unclear. Trimming left V 4 bases short and J 2 bases short, with 15 bases between. The CDR3 loop spans 15 amino acids. From germline, CDR1 is MRHNA and CDR2 SNTAGT.

For the CDR3, the DNA is TGTGCCAGCAAGGCGAGCTCCTACGAGCAGTACTTC. Its protein is CASKASSYEQYF. The V gene is TRBV6-6, the J gene TRBJ2-7; D gene uncertain. Per the germline V gene, CDR1 is MNHNY and CDR2 is SVGAGI (reference sequence). V dropped 7 bases and J dropped 0 bases, with 7 bases sitting between them. The CDR3 consists of 12 residues.

The chain joins TRBV2 to TRBJ2-1; 8 nucleotides agree with TRBD2. The CDR3 spans 14 residues. CDR1 and CDR2 from the germline V gene are SNHLY and FYNNEI. Trimming took 10 bases from V and 2 from J; bases not matched to a gene: 7. The CDR3 sequence is CATAGLGPYNEQFF. For the CDR3, the DNA is TGTGCCACCGCGGGACTAGGCCCCTACAATGAGCAGTTCTTC.

The gene calls are TRBV14 and TRBJ2-3; perhaps TRBD2 as D (6 bases). Between the trimmed V and J ends, which lost 0 bases and 3 bases, there was a span of 16 bases. Germline V gives CDR1 SGHDN, CDR2 FVKESK. The CDR3 totals 17 residues. CDR3 amino acids: CASSQDSGGGITDTQYF. The CDR3 DNA reads as TGTGCCAGCAGCCAAGATAGTGGCGGCGGGATAACAGATACGCAGTATTTT.